Listed here is a single T cell receptor beta chain. CDR1 and CDR2 from the germline V gene are MNHNY and SVGAGI (reference sequence). V was cut by 4 bases and J by 2 bases, with 13 bases left in between. CDR3 size: 15 residues. The sample comes from a study of T cell repertoires in cytomegalovirus infection. Using its own MiXCR run on the reads, TCRdb lists one record per CDR3 protein. The data hold 500,000 or so distinct CDR3 sequences, with 15% to 20% observed a single time. The sequenced material came from CD8+ T cells from PBMCs. This sequence was found in a human donor in good health (CMV status not recorded). Some clones in this sample may be carry-over from other donors' samples. V and J are TRBV6-6 and TRBJ2-3; D remains ambiguous. CDR3 nucleotide sequence: TGTGCCAGCAGTTGGCTGGACGGGCACACAGATACGCAGTATTTT. Translating it yields CASSWLDGHTDTQYF.